This TCR beta chain was profiled in a study of blood T cell repertoires in COVID-19. The overall study: COVID-19 samples from acute and convalescent phases originated in the United States, Italy and Spain.

CDR3 length: 13 residues. CDR1 SNHLY and CDR2 FYNNEI come from the germline V gene. V lost 6 bases, J lost 1 base, and 10 bases lay in between. The sample holds one count of this clone. Sequenced by immunoSEQ multiplex PCR; TCRdb stores in-frame clones only, minus some. The sample contains about 220,000 clones, 75% to 90% of which appear only once. The gene calls are TRBV2 and TRBJ2-7; D unresolved. The clonotype was recovered from a human donor in a cohort sampled during active COVID-19. The specimen sequenced was peripheral blood. The CDR3 DNA reads TGTGCCAGCAGGGTTTATACTTCCTACGAGCAGTACTTC. It codes for CASRVYTSYEQYF.